The T cell receptor (beta chain) described here comes from a study of cytomegalovirus exposure and HLA in healthy donors. About the research overall: Later, an analysis reported that the 100 to 150 validation repertoires had used the same platform as the roughly 680 first-cohort repertoires. Findings of the study overall: Cytomegalovirus status was reportedly diagnosed by the classifier with high sensitivity and specificity.

A single count supports this clone. Its antigen is not known. The CDR3 contains 16 residues. CDR1 and CDR2 (germline): SGHRS, YFSETQ. With V trimmed by 4 bases and J by 0 bases, 8 bases remained unmatched. The table came from immunoSEQ multiplex PCR; TCRdb's copy has only in-frame clones and leaves some out. The sample gives approximately 260,000 clones, approximately 83% of which show up once; around 1.2% is in the top ten. The sample was PBMCs. The sequence came from a woman aged 30 to 39 in good health and CMV-seropositive. J is TRBJ2-7 and V is TRBV5-1; 9 bases agree with TRBD1. CDR3 amino acids: CASSQLGQGASYEQYF. The CDR3 DNA is TGCGCCAGCAGCCAACTGGGACAGGGTGCCTCCTACGAGCAGTACTTC.